This T cell receptor (beta chain) comes out of a study of cytomegalovirus exposure and HLA in healthy donors. Looking at the study overall: Roughly 170 million T cells yielded 117 million unique TCR beta sequences in earlier analysis. Whole-study results and caveats: In a later analysis, a genetic analysis reported fewer productive-TCR N-insertions in an Asian-associated ancestry cluster than the cohort average. In an earlier analysis, in 540 or so donors, most V segments appeared productive either ~90% or ~30% of the time.

A multiplex PCR was run with 60 Vbeta primers and 13 Jbeta primers. Assay: immunoSEQ multiplex PCR; the TCRdb copy retains only in-frame clones and omits some. This table has 100,000 to 150,000 clones, over 70% appearing once. The germline V gene has CDR1 SGHAT and CDR2 FQNNGV. V was pared by 3 bases and J by 9 bases, with 15 bases between. The CDR3 consists of 13 residues. Healthy bone marrow donors supplied every sample. With regard to this clone: Its antigen is undetermined.

This chain joins TRBV11-2 and TRBJ2-7; tentatively, D is TRBD2 (5 bases). The origin of this receptor is a woman between 40 and 55 years old in good health and CMV-seronegative. The sample consisted of PBMCs. DNA for the CDR3: TGTGCCAGCAGCTTTCCCGGTTCGGGGAGGCAGTACTTC. It codes for CASSFPGSGRQYF.